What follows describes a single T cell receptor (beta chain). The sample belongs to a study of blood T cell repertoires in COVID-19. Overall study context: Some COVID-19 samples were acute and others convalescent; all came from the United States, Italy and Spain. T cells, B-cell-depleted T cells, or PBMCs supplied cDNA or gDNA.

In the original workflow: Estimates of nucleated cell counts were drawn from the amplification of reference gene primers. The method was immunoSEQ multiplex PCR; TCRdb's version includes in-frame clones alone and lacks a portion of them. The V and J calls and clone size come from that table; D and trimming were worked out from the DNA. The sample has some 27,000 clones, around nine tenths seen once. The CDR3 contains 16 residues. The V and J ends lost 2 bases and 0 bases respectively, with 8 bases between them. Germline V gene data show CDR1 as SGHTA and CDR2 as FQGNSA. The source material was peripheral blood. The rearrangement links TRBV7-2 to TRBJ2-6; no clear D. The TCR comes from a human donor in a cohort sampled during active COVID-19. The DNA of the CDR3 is TGTGCCAGCAGCTTAACGGCGGACTCTGGGGCCAACGTCCTGACTTTC. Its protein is CASSLTADSGANVLTF.